What follows is one T cell receptor (beta chain) and its context. The authors ran a second PCR of 7 to 11 cycles using a sample-barcoded 5' primer and a J-beta primer mix. TCRdb analysed the 5' RACE reads with MiXCR anew, one entry per CDR3 protein. The sample lists about 1.5 million distinct CDR3 sequences, 35% to 45% occurring once. Trimming pared 0 bases from V and 10 bases from J, leaving 20 bases between. Germline CDR1 reads SGHRS; CDR2 reads YFSETQ. The CDR3 is 16 residues long. The entry originates in a study of blood T cells in healthy people across ages. The receptor's source is a young woman in good health. The chain couples TRBV5-1 to TRBJ2-1; no firm D call. The specimen was blood. CDR3 coding DNA: TGCGCCAGCAGCTTGGCCTCAGACACCTATTCCTACGAGCAGTTCTTC. Translating it yields CASSLASDTYSYEQFF.